The clone carrying this TCR beta chain was seen a handful of times. Here immunoSEQ multiplex PCR was the method, and the copy in TCRdb shows in-frame clones only, minus some. Here the sample spans under 20,000 clones, roughly 78% being singletons. The investigators sampled blood at baseline, at cycle 4 day 1, and at cycle 7 day 1. The entry originates in a study of OX40 agonist ivuxolimab in advanced cancers. Trimming removed 2 bases from V and 0 bases from J, with 8 bases in between. The CDR3 runs to 14 residues. Germline assignment: CDR1 LGHNA and CDR2 YSLEER. This TCR was sampled from an adult with an advanced solid tumor such as melanoma, head and neck, liver or kidney cancer. The chain recombines TRBV4-3 with TRBJ2-7, with D unresolved. Source: CD4+ or CD8+ T cells sorted from blood, taken in a trial of the OX40 agonist ivuxolimab. In nucleotides, the CDR3 is TGCGCCAGCAGCCAAACAACCCTCTCCTACGAGCAGTACTTC. Protein: CASSQTTLSYEQYF.